A single sample gave rise to the 6 T cell receptor beta chains below, sequenced in a study of cytomegalovirus exposure and HLA in healthy donors. PCR amplification relied on 60 Vbeta primers (plus 13 Jbeta primers). Some clones are missing from TCRdb's copy, which holds only in-frame ones; the method was immunoSEQ multiplex PCR. The sample shows approximately 150,000 clones, roughly 85% of them seen only once. Source material: PBMCs. All receptors derive from a woman aged 30 to 39 in good health and CMV-seronegative.

V usage is TRBV6-5 and J usage is TRBJ2-1; possibly TRBD2 for D (6 bases). CDR1 and CDR2 (germline): MNHEY, SVGAGI. The ends were cut back, 7 bases at V and 10 bases at J, with 17 bases in the middle. The CDR3 is 13 residues long. The CDR3 region is CASTGGAYQEQFF. CDR3 coding DNA: TGTGCCAGCACCGGGGGAGCGTACCAAGAGCAGTTCTTC.

V usage is TRBV9 and J usage is TRBJ1-1; TRBD1 matches 10 bases. Germline loops: CDR1 SGDLS, CDR2 YYNGEE. This CDR3 is built from 15 residues. The V and J ends lost 4 bases and 6 bases, in that order; junction bases with no gene match: 9. The CDR3 DNA is TGTGCCAGCAGCCCGCGACAGGGGGCAACGGCTGAAGCTTTCTTT. It codes for CASSPRQGATAEAFF.

CDR3 sequence reads: CASSDGPGGANTGELFF. CDR3 nucleotides: TGTGCCAGCAGTGATGGGCCCGGGGGGGCAAACACCGGGGAGCTGTTTTTT. The chain has TRBV6-1 and TRBJ2-2; 8 nucleotides align to TRBD2. J gave up 2 bases and V 3 bases, and 8 bases lay outside the gene matches. The CDR3 length is 17 residues. Per the germline V gene, CDR1 is MNHNS and CDR2 is SASEGT.

The chain couples TRBV2 to TRBJ2-2, with D possibly TRBD1 on 6 matching bases. The germline V gene has CDR1 SNHLY and CDR2 FYNNEI. Trimming cost V 7 bases and J 0 bases, with 12 bases left between them. The CDR3 covers 15 residues. In nucleotides, the CDR3 is TGTGCCAGCACCCGGGACACGCCGAACACCGGGGAGCTGTTTTTT. Amino acids: CASTRDTPNTGELFF.

The chain joins TRBV15 to TRBJ1-5; no firm D call. Germline loops: CDR1 LNHNV, CDR2 YYDKDF (reference sequence). Trimming cost V 1 base and J 4 bases, with 14 bases left between them. The CDR3 runs to 16 residues. CDR3 DNA sequence: TGTGCCACCAGCAGAGGCGAACTGGTGGTGAATCAGCCCCAGCATTTT. Its translation is CATSRGELVVNQPQHF.

This chain uses TRBV6-5 with TRBJ2-1; TRBD1 aligns across 9 bases. Trimming at V came to 4 bases and at J to 8 bases, leaving 12 bases not matched to a gene. The germline V gene has CDR1 MNHEY and CDR2 SVGAGI. The CDR3 has 16 amino acids. CDR3 sequence reads: CASSSTGQGRFYEQFF. CDR3 in DNA: TGTGCCAGCAGTTCCACCGGACAGGGGAGATTTTATGAGCAGTTCTTC.